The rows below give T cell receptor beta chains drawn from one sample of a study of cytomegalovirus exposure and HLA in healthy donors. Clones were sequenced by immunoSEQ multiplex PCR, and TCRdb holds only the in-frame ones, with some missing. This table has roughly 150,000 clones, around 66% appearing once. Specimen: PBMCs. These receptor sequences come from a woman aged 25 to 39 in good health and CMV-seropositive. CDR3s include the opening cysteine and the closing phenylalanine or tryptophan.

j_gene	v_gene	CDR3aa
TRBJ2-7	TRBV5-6	CASSPTFFSYEQYF
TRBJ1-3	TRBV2	CASSVLSRGQSTIYF
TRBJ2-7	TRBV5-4	CASSSRDRGHEQYF
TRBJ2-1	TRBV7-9	CAGRLAGEVNEQFF
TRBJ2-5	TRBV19	CASRLTGQRVETQYF
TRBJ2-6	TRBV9	CASSVGTDSSGANVLTF
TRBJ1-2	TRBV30	CAWTGTNYGYTF
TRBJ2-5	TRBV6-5	CASSYRDRYQETQYF
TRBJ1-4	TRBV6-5	CASSYIRGAEKLFF
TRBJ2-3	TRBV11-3	CASSLQGREDTQYF
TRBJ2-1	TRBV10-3	CAISAGAGGPTEQFF
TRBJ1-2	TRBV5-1	CASSSLVDSLQGGGYTF
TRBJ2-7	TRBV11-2	CASSSRTSGYSYEQYF
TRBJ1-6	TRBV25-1	CASSIQGTYNSPLHF
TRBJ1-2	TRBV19	CASSITARTDGYTF
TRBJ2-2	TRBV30	CAWISGIENTGELFF
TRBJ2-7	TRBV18	CASSPMVNVEAQYF
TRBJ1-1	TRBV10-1	CASSGDREVNEAFF
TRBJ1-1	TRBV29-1	CSETGQKNTEAFF
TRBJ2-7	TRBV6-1	CASRAGGQGRYEQYF
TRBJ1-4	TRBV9	CASSPRRGPGTNEKLFF
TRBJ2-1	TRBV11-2	CASSLDLAGTYNEQFF
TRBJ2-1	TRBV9	CASSGSGRRGVEQFF
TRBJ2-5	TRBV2	CASSGEVQETQYF
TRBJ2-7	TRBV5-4	CASSPNPGTSLYEQYF
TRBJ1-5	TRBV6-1	CASSEDRVHQPQHF
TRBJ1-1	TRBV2	CASSLNRATEAFF
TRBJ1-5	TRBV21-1	CASSKEIGGGNQPQHF
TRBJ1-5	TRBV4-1	CASSQDYSGTGTTLSNQPQHF
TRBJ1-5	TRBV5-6	CATKAGGGTRTYSNQPQHF
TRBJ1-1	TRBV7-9	CASSLQGNTEAFF
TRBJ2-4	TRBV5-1	CASSLTSGDKNIQYF
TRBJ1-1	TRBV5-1	CASSLGQGRRDTEAFF
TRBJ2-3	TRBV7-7	CASSLGQSTDTQYF
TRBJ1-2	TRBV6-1	CASSEDFTHLPRGTNYGYTF
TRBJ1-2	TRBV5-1	CASRRDTEYGYTF
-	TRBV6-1	CASRDLAGGIDEQYF
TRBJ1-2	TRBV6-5	CASRKGQVMGGYTF
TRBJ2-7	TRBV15	CATSKVGVYEQYF
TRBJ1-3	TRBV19	CASSPRQFQYSGNTIYF
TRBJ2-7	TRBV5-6	CASSLLQGSYEQYF
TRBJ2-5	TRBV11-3	CASSFLVQETQYF
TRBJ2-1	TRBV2	CASSVSGGAHEQFF
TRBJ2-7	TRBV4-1	CASSQPLAGGPYEQYF
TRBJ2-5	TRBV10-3	CAISNTGRGRETQYF
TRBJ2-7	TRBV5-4	CASSWGTGGAYEQYF
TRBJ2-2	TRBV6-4	CASSDSERGELFF
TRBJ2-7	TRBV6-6	CASRGLAGGLYEQYF
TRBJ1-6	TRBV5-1	CASAYGGASGSPLHF
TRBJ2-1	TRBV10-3	CAISDSGTSGLDEQFF
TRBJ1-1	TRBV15	CATTGTGITEAFF
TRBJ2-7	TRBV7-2	CASTQTRTGWYEQYF
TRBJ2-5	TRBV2	CASRGRVETQYF
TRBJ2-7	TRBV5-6	CASSLGDREEQYF